The subject of this entry is one TCR beta chain. These data belong to a study of shared clonotypes between healthy human individuals. This CDR3 is built from 15 residues. The germline V gene encodes CDR1 MDHEN and CDR2 SYDVKM. Trimming took 5 bases from V and 3 from J; bases not matched to a gene: 8. Sequencing was performed with immunoSEQ multiplex PCR; in TCRdb, only in-frame clones are kept and a portion is missing. The sample lists about 500,000 clones; approximately 80% were seen once. The sample comprised PBMCs. This receptor was taken from a woman in her 40s in good health. Some clones in this sample may be carry-over from other donors' samples. The genes are TRBV28 and TRBJ1-1; 8 nucleotides align to TRBD1. CDR3 loop: CASSKTGGRDTEAFF. In DNA, the CDR3 is TGTGCCAGCAGTAAAACAGGGGGTAGGGACACTGAAGCTTTCTTT.